Only a few counts were recorded for the clone carrying this T cell receptor beta chain. V dropped 1 base and J dropped 5; count of bases not matched to a gene: 18. The CDR3 is 20 residues long. CDR1 SGHVS and CDR2 FNYEAQ come from the germline V gene. These data are taken from a study of cytomegalovirus exposure and HLA in healthy donors. PCR involved 60 Vbeta and 13 Jbeta primers. Using immunoSEQ multiplex PCR, the repertoire was profiled, and TCRdb retains in-frame clones only, with some absent. The sample has more than 95,000 clones; approximately 17% are singletons. This clonotype was obtained from a female donor in good health and CMV-seropositive. The chain has TRBV7-6 and TRBJ1-4, with 8 bases identical to TRBD1. The sample consisted of PBMCs. This CDR3 is CASSLVHRFVSAGGNEKLFF. As DNA, the CDR3 is TGTGCCAGCAGCTTAGTCCATAGGTTCGTCAGCGCAGGGGGCAATGAAAAACTGTTTTTT.